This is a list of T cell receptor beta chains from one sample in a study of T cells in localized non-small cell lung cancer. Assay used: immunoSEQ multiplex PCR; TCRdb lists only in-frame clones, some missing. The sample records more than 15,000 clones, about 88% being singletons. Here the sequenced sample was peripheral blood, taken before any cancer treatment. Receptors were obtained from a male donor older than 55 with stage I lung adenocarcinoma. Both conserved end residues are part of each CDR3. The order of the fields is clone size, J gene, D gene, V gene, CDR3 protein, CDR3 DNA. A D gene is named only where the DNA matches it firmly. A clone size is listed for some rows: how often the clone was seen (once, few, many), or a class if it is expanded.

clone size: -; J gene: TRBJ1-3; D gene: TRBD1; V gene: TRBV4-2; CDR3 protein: CASSQDRTGAGNTIYF; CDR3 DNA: TGTGCCAGCAGCCAAGACCGGACAGGGGCTGGAAACACCATATATTTT
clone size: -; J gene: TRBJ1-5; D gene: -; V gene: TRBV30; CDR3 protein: CAWSVQGDQPQHF; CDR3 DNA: TGTGCCTGGAGTGTACAGGGAGATCAGCCCCAGCATTTT
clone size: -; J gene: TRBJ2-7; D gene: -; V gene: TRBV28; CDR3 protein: CASSRSRGVIGAYEQYF; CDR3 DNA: TGTGCCAGCAGTCGATCTCGGGGCGTTATTGGGGCCTACGAGCAGTACTTC
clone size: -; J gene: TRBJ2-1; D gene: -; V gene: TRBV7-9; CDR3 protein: CASSLNWLEQFF; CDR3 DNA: TGTGCCAGCAGCTTAAATTGGCTTGAGCAGTTCTTC
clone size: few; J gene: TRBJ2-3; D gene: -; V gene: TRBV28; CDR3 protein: CASSTTDTQYF; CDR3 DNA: TGTGCCAGCTCCACAACAGATACGCAGTATTTT
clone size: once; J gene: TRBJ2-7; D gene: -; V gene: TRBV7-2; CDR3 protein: CASSSVGGGSYEQYF; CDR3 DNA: TGTGCCAGCAGCTCAGTCGGAGGGGGCTCCTACGAGCAGTACTTC
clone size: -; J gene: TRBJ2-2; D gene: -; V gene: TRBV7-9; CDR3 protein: CASSLRGGPGELFF; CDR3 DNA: TGTGCCAGCAGCCTCCGTGGGGGGCCCGGGGAGCTGTTTTTT
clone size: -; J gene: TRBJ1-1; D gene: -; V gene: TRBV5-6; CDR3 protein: CASSLKAFRNTEAFF; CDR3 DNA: TGTGCCAGCAGCTTGAAGGCCTTTAGGAACACTGAAGCTTTCTTT
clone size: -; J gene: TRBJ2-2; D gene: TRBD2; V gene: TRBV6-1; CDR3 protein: CASSQAGGERLNGGELFF; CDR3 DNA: TGTGCCAGCAGTCAAGCGGGGGGGGAGAGACTAAATGGCGGGGAGCTGTTTTTT
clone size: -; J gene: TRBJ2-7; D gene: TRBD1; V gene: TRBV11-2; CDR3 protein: CASSLGTGDEQYF; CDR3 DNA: TGTGCCAGCAGCTTAGGGACAGGGGACGAGCAGTACTTC
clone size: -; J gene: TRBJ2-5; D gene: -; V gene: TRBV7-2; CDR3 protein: CASSLVVGDETQYF; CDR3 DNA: TGTGCCAGCAGCTTAGTAGTCGGGGACGAGACCCAGTACTTC
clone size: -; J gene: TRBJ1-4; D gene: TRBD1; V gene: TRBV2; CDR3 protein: CASSAGQGHEKLFF; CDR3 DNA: TGTGCCAGCAGCGCCGGACAGGGTCATGAAAAACTGTTTTTT
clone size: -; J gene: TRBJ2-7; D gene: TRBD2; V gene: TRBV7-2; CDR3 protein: CASSFQYGGDYEQYF; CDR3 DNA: TGTGCCAGCAGCTTTCAATACGGGGGGGACTACGAGCAGTACTTC
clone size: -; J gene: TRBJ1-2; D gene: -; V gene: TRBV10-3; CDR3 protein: CAISEGAQGYGYTF; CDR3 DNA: TGTGCCATCAGTGAAGGGGCTCAGGGCTATGGCTACACCTTC
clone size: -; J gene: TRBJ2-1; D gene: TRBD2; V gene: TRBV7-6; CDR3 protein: CASSFSSGTFPYEQFF; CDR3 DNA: TGTGCCAGCAGCTTCTCTAGCGGGACCTTCCCATATGAGCAGTTCTTC
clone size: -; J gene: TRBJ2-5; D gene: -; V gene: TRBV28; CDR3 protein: CASGGTGHQETQYF; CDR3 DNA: TGTGCCAGCGGAGGGACGGGCCACCAAGAGACCCAGTACTTC
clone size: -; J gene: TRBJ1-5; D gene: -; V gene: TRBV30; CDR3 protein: CAWSRAGAGNQPQHF; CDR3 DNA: TGTGCCTGGAGTAGGGCAGGGGCAGGCAATCAGCCCCAGCATTTT
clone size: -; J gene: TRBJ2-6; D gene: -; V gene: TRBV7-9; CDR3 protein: CASSLGGNSGANVLTF; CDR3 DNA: TGTGCCAGCAGCTTAGGTGGTAACTCTGGGGCCAACGTCCTGACTTTC
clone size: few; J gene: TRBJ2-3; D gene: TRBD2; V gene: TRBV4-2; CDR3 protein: CASEPTGGGPYHTQYF; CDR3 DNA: TGTGCCAGCGAGCCCACGGGGGGGGGCCCGTATCATACGCAGTATTTT
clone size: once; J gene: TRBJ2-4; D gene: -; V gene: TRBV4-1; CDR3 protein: CASSQDGGSVGAKNIQYF; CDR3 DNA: TGCGCCAGCAGCCAAGATGGGGGGTCAGTGGGAGCCAAAAACATTCAGTACTTC
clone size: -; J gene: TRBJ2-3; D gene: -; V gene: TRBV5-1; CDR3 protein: CASSLVQTNTDTQYF; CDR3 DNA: TGCGCCAGCAGCTTGGTACAGACCAACACAGATACGCAGTATTTT
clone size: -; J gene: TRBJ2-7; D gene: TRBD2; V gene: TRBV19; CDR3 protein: CASSIRAGGDLYEQYF; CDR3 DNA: TGTGCCAGTAGTATTAGGGCGGGAGGGGATCTCTACGAGCAGTACTTC
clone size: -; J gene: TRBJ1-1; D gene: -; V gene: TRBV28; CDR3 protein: CASSFAHQNTEAFF; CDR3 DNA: TGTGCCAGCAGTTTTGCACATCAGAACACTGAAGCTTTCTTT
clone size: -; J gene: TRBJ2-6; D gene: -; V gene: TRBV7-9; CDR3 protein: CASSLEFSGANVLTF; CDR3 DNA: TGTGCCAGCAGCTTAGAGTTCTCTGGGGCCAACGTCCTGACTTTC
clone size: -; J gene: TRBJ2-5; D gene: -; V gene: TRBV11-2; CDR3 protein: CASSPEGETQYF; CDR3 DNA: TGTGCCAGCAGTCCGGAGGGGGAGACCCAGTACTTC
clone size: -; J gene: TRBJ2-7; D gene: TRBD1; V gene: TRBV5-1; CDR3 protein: CASSWGTGHTYEQYF; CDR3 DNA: TGCGCCAGCAGCTGGGGGACAGGGCATACCTACGAGCAGTACTTC
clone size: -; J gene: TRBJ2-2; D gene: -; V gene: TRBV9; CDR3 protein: CASSVGGVSANTGELFF; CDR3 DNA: TGTGCCAGCAGCGTAGGTGGAGTGAGTGCGAACACCGGGGAGCTGTTTTTT
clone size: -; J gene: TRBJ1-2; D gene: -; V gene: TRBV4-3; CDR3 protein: CASSQDAKGGARGYTF; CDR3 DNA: TGCGCCAGCAGCCAAGATGCGAAGGGGGGCGCGAGGGGCTACACCTTC
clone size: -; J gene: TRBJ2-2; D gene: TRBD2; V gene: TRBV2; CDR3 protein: CASSEGLAVTGELFF; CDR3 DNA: TGTGCCAGCAGTGAGGGACTAGCGGTCACCGGGGAGCTGTTTTTT
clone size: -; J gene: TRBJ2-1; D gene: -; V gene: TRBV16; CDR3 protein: CASSLRQYNEQFF; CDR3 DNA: TGTGCCAGCAGCCTAAGGCAGTACAATGAGCAGTTCTTC
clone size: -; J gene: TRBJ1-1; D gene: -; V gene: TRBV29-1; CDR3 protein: CSVKDSRGAFF; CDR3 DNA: TGCAGCGTTAAAGACAGCAGGGGAGCTTTCTTT